Here is one T cell receptor (beta chain) with its context. The study used treatment-naive patients who had stable or active relapsing-remitting disease as multiple sclerosis controls. TEMRA cells were FACS-enriched and CD8+ and CD4+ T cells negatively isolated. The data are from a study of CD8 T cells in Susac syndrome. After extraction with the RNeasy kit, about 0.45 to 1 ug of the RNA was reverse transcribed using random hexamers. TCR beta CDR3 was amplified by immunoSEQ multiplex PCR. This amplification extended across 54 Vbeta and 13 Jbeta segments. TCRdb re-called the immunoSEQ multiplex PCR reads through MiXCR, storing one row per CDR3 protein. The data show about 200,000 distinct CDR3 sequences, with approximately 90% seen just once and roughly 0.13% held by the top ten. Germline values: CDR1 MGHRA, CDR2 YSYEKL. V lost 0 bases to trimming and J lost 2 bases; unmatched junction nucleotides: 1. The CDR3 has 16 amino acids.

Sequencing input: CD8+ T cells from PBMCs. The sequence was collected from a human donor with multiple sclerosis. The J gene is TRBJ2-1, the V gene TRBV4-1; 10 bases align to TRBD2. CDR3 in DNA: TGCGCCAGCAGCCAAGAACTAGCGGGAACCTACAATGAGCAGTTCTTC. Protein: CASSQELAGTYNEQFF.